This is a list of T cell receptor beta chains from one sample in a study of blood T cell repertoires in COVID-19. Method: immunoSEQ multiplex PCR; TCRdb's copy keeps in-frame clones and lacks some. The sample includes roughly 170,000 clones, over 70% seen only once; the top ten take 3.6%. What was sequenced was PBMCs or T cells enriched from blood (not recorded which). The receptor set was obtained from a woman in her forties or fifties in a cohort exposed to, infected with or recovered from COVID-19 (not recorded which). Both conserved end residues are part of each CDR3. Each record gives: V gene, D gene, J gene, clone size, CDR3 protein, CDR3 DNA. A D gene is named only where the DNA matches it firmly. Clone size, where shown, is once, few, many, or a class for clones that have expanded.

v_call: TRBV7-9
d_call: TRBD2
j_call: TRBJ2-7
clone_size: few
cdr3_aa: CASSRLAGGPHEQYF
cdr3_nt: TGTGCCAGCAGCCGTCTAGCGGGAGGGCCCCACGAGCAGTACTTC

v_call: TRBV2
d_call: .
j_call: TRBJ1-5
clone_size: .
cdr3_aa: CASSEETQGTQHF
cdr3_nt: TGTGCCAGCAGTGAAGAGACTCAGGGAACCCAGCATTTT

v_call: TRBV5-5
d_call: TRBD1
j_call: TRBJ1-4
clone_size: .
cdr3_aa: CASSFDRGPLGEKLFF
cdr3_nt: TGTGCCAGCAGCTTTGACAGGGGGCCCCTAGGAGAAAAACTGTTTTTT

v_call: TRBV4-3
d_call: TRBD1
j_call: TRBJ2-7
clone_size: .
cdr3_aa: CASSQRPTGTAYEQYF
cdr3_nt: TGCGCCAGCAGCCAGAGGCCAACAGGGACAGCCTACGAGCAGTACTTC

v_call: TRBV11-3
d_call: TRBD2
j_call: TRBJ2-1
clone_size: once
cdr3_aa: CASSQTRTSGGPNEQFF
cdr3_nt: TGTGCCAGCAGCCAGACCCGGACTAGCGGGGGACCCAATGAGCAGTTCTTC

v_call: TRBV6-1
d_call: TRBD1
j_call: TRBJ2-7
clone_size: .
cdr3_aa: CASSETGLRPEQYF
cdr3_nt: TGTGCCAGCAGTGAGACAGGGTTGCGCCCCGAGCAGTACTTC

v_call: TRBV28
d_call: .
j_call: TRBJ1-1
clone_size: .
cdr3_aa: CASSLGQYSTEAFF
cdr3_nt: TGTGCCAGCAGTTTGGGGCAATACTCAACTGAAGCTTTCTTT

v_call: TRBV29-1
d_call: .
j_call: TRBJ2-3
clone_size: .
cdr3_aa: CSVKGLASSTDTQYF
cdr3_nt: TGCAGCGTTAAAGGCCTAGCCTCTAGCACAGATACGCAGTATTTT

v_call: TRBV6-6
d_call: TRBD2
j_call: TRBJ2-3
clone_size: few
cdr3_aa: CASLLTRERTDTQYF
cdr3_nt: TGTGCCAGTTTACTTACGCGGGAGAGGACAGATACGCAGTATTTT

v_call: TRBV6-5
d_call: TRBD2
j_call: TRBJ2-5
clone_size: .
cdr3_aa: CASRPGLAGEKTQYF
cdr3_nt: TGTGCCAGCAGACCTGGACTAGCGGGAGAAAAGACCCAGTACTTC

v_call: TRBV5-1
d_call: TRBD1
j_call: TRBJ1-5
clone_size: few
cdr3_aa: CASSLGQGPNQPQHF
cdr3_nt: TGCGCCAGCAGCCTAGGACAGGGACCCAATCAGCCCCAGCATTTT

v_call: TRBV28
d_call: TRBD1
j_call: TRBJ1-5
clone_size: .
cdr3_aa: CASSLPTGGGQGLPQHF
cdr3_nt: TGTGCCAGCAGTTTACCGACTGGGGGGGGACAGGGGTTGCCCCAGCATTTT

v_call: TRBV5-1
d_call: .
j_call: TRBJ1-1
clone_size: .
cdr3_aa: CASTQTVGTEAFF
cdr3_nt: TGCGCCAGCACCCAGACAGTTGGCACTGAAGCTTTCTTT

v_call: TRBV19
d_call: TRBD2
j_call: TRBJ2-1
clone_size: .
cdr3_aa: CASKREGQWAVYNEQFF
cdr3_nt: TGTGCCAGTAAGCGGGAGGGCCAGTGGGCGGTTTACAATGAGCAGTTCTTC

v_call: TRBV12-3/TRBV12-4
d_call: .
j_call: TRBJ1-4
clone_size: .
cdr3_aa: CASDSPTNEKLFF
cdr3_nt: TGTGCCAGCGACAGTCCAACTAATGAAAAACTGTTTTTT

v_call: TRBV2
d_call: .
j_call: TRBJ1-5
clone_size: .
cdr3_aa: CASSESKGQPQHF
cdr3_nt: TGTGCCAGCAGTGAAAGCAAGGGGCAGCCCCAGCATTTT

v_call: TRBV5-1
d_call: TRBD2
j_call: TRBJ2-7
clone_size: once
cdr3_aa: CASSPGTSGVYEQYF
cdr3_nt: TGCGCCAGCAGCCCCGGGACTAGCGGGGTCTACGAGCAGTACTTC

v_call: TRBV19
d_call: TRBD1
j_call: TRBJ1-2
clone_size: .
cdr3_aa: CASSTGGAGHYGYTF
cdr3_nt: TGTGCCAGTAGTACAGGGGGCGCCGGGCACTATGGCTACACCTTC

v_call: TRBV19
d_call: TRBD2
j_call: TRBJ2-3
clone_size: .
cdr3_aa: CASSIGGGPSADTQYF
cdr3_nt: TGTGCCAGTAGTATTGGCGGGGGGCCTTCCGCAGATACGCAGTATTTT

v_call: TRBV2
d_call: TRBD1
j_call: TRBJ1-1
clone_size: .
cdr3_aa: CASSPDRAPWAFF
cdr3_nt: TGTGCCAGCAGTCCGGACAGGGCGCCCTGGGCTTTCTTT

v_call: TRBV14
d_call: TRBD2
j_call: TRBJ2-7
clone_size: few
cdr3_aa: CASAGTSGEQYF
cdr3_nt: TGTGCCAGCGCCGGGACTAGTGGGGAGCAGTACTTC

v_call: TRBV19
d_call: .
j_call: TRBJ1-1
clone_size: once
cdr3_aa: CASSGGRGEAEAFF
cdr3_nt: TGTGCCAGTAGTGGTGGACGGGGTGAGGCTGAAGCTTTCTTT

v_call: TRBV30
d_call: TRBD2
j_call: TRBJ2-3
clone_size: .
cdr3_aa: CACHSSRGGTASTDTQYF
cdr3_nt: TGTGCCTGCCATTCCTCGCGCGGGGGAACAGCTAGCACAGATACGCAGTATTTT

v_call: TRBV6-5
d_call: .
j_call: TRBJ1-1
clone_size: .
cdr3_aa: CASSYSTGGHTEAFF
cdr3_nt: TGTGCCAGCAGTTACTCGACAGGTGGGCACACTGAAGCTTTCTTT

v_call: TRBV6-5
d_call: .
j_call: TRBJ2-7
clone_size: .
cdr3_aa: CASSQGTSYEQYF
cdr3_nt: TGTGCCAGCAGTCAGGGGACCTCCTACGAGCAGTACTTC

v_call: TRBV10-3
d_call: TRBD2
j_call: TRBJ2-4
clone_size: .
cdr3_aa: CAEPLAGGPRNIQYF
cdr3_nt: TGTGCCGAACCCCTAGCGGGGGGGCCGAGAAACATTCAGTACTTC

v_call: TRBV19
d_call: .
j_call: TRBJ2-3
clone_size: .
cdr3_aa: CASSIGASTDTQYF
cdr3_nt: TGTGCCAGTAGTATTGGGGCTAGCACAGATACGCAGTATTTT

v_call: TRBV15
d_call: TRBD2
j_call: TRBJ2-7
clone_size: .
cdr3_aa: CATSRDRTSGNEQYF
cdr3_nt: TGTGCCACCAGCAGAGATAGGACTAGCGGAAACGAGCAGTACTTC